Below, one TCR beta chain is given with its context. Its antigen is unidentified. This specimen belongs to a study of breast tumors, draining lymph nodes, adjacent tissues. Study-wide points: Compared with lymph nodes, tumors were less diverse; compared with nontumor tissue, more. Luminal-like breast cancer showed significantly greater tumor-nontumor repertoire similarity than basal-like breast cancer did.

CDR1 LNHNV and CDR2 YYDKDF come from the germline V gene (reference sequence). The CDR3 runs to 20 residues. V lost 1 base to trimming and J lost 2 bases, with 27 bases between them. MiXCR was run by TCRdb on the multiplex PCR reads, yielding one entry per CDR3 protein. The table includes around 8,200 distinct CDR3 sequences, over 60% detected once. The chain couples TRBV15 to TRBJ2-7; the D gene is possibly TRBD2 (6 bases). This receptor was taken from a female donor with breast cancer. Some clones in this sample may be carry-over from other donors' samples. Sample: tumor-adjacent breast tissue. The CDR3 sequence is CATSRAGRFGSGRRAYEQYF. CDR3 bases: TGTGCCACCAGCAGAGCGGGCCGGTTCGGTAGCGGTAGGCGGGCCTACGAGCAGTACTTC.